This T cell receptor (beta chain) derives from a study of CD8+ T cells in alopecia areata. The wider study: Treated patients were dosed with oral tofacitinib, taking 5 to 10 mg twice daily.

Treatment reported: oral pan-JAK inhibitor, 5-10 mg twice daily. Samples from alopecia areata patients were lesional scalp punch biopsies and peripheral blood. cDNA serving as the sequencing template came from extracted, reverse transcribed RNA. Data came from immunoSEQ multiplex PCR; TCRdb stores just in-frame clones and leaves some out. This sample carries about 180,000 clones, roughly 50% of them seen once, and the ten largest clones take 11%. The material sequenced was CD8+ T cells sorted from blood, taken at week 24, from a patient treated with tofacitinib. The sequence came from a human donor with alopecia areata.

CDR3 bases: TGTGCCTGGAGTTATACTCCCGAGACCCAGTACTTC. It specifies CAWSYTPETQYF. V and J are TRBV30 and TRBJ2-5; D gene ambiguous. Trimming removed 2 bases from V and 5 bases from J, with 9 bases in between. From germline, CDR1 is GTSNPN and CDR2 SVGIG (reference sequence). The CDR3 runs to 12 residues.